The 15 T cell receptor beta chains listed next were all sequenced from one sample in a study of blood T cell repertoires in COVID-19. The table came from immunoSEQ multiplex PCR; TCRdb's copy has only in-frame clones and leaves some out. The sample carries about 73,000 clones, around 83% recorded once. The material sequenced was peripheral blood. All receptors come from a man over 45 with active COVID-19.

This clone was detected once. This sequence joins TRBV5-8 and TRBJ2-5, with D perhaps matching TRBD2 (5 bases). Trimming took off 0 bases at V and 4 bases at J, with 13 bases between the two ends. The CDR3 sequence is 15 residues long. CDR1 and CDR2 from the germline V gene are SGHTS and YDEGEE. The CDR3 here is CASSLGRRPGETQYF. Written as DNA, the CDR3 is TGTGCCAGCAGCTTGGGGAGGCGCCCGGGAGAGACCCAGTACTTC.

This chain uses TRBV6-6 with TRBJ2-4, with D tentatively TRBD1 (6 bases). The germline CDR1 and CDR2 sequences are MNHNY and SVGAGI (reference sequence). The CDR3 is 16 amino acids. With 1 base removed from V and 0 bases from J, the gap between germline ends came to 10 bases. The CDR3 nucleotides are TGTGCCAGCAGTTACTTCGCAGGGGTAGCCAAAAACATTCAGTACTTC. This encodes CASSYFAGVAKNIQYF.

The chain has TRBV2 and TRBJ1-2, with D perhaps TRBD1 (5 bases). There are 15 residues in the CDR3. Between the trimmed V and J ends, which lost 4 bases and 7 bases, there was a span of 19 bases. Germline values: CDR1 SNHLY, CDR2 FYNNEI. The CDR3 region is CASSVISPGRGGYTF. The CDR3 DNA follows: TGTGCCAGCAGTGTAATTTCGCCAGGGCGCGGTGGCTACACCTTC.

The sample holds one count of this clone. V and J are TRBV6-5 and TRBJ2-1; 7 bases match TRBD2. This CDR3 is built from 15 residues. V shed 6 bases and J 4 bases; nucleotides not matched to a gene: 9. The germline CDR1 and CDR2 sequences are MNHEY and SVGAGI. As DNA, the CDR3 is TGTGCCAGCAGCCGAGCTAGCGGAGGATACAATGAGCAGTTCTTC. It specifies CASSRASGGYNEQFF.

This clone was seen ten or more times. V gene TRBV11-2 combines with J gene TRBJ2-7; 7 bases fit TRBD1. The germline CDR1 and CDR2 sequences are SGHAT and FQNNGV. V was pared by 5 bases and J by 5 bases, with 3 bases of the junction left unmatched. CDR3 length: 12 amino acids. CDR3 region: CASSRQGDEQYF. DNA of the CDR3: TGTGCCAGCAGCCGACAGGGTGACGAGCAGTACTTC.

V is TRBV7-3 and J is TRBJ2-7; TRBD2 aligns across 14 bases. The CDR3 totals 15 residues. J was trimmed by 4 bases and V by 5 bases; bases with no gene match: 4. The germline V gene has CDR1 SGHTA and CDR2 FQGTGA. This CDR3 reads CASSPGLAGGYEQYF. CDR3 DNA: TGTGCCAGCAGCCCCGGACTAGCGGGGGGATACGAGCAGTACTTC.

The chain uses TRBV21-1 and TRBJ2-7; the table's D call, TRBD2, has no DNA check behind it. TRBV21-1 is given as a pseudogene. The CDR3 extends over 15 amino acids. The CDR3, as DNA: TGTGCCAGCAGCAATTTCCGGACTAGTACCTACGAGCAGTACTTC. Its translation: CASSNFRTSTYEQYF.

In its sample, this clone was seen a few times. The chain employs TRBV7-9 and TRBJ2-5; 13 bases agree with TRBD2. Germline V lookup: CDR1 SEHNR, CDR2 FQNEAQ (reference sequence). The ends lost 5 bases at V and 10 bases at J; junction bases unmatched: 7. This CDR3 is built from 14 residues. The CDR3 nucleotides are TGTGCCAGCAGCGGAGGGACTAGCGGGGTTCTCCAGTACTTC. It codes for CASSGGTSGVLQYF. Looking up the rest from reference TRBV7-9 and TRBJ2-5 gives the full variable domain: DTGVSQNPRHKITKRGQNVTFRCDPISEHNRLYWYRQTLGQGPEFLTYFQNEAQLEKSRLLSDRFSAERPKGSFSTLEIQRTEQGDSAMYLCASSGGTSGVLQYFGPGTRLLVL.

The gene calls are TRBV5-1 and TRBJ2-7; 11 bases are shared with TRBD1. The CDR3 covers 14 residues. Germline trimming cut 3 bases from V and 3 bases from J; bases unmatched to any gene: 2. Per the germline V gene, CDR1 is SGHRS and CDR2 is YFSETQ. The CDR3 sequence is CASSWGQGGYEQYF. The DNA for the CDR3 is TGCGCCAGCAGCTGGGGACAGGGGGGCTACGAGCAGTACTTC.

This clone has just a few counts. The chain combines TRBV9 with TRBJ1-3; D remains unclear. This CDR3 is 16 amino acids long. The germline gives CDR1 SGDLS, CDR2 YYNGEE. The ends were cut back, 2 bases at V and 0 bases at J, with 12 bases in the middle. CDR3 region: CASSVSTALSGNTIYF. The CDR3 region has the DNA TGTGCCAGCAGCGTGAGTACAGCCCTCTCTGGAAACACCATATATTTT.

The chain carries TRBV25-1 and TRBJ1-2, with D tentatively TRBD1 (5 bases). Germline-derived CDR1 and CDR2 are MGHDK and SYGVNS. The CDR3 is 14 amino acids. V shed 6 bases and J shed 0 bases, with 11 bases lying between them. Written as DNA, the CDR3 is TGTGCCAGCAGCACAGGAAATCCTAACTATGGCTACACCTTC. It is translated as CASSTGNPNYGYTF.

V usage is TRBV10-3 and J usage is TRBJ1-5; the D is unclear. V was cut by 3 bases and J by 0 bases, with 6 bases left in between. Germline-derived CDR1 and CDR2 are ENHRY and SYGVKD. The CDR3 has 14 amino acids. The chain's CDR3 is CAISEGVSNQPQHF. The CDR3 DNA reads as TGTGCCATCAGTGAAGGAGTTAGCAATCAGCCCCAGCATTTT.

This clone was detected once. The CDR3 coding sequence is TGTGCCAGCAGCCGAAGGGGGCTGAACACCGGGGAGCTGTTTTTT. This gives the protein CASSRRGLNTGELFF. V and J are TRBV3-1 (or the pseudogene TRBV3-2) and TRBJ2-2; TRBD1 matches 7 bases. Germline lookup yields CDR1 LGHDT and CDR2 YNNKEL (reference sequence). The V segment lost 4 bases and the J segment 1 base; nucleotides outside the gene matches: 3. This CDR3 region has 15 residues.

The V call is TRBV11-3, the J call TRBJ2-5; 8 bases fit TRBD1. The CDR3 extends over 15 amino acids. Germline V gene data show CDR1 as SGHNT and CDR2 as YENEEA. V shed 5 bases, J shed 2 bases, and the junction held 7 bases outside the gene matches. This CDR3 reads CASSPGWTGQETQYF. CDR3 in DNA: TGTGCCAGCAGCCCCGGGTGGACAGGGCAAGAGACCCAGTACTTC.

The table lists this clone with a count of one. The CDR3 loop is CASSHRQGNTEAFF. DNA of the CDR3: TGTGCCAGCAGTCATCGACAGGGGAACACTGAAGCTTTCTTT. This chain joins TRBV6-2 or TRBV6-3 and TRBJ1-1, with 7 positions matching TRBD1. Germline-derived CDR1 and CDR2 are MNHEY and SVGEGT. The CDR3 extends over 14 amino acids. J gave up 1 base and V 5 bases, and 4 bases lay outside the gene matches.